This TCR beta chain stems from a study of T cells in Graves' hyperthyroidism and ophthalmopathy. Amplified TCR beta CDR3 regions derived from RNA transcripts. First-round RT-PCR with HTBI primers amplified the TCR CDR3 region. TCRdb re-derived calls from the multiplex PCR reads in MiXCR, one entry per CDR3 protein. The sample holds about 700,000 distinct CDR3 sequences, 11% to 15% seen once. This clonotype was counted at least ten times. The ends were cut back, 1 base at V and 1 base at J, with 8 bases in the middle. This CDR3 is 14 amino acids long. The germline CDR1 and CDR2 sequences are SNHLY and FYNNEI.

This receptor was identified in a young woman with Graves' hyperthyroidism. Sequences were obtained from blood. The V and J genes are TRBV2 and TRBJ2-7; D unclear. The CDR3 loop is CASSEEHLSYEQYF. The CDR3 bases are TGTGCCAGCAGTGAAGAGCACCTTTCCTACGAGCAGTACTTC.